This passage covers 28 T cell receptor beta chains from one sample sequenced in a study of regulatory T cells in long-lasting Graves disease (dated by TCRdb to the early 2020s). The label giving this sample's time point can be read as: newly diagnosed GD, antithyroid drugs for less than 3 months. For both TCR sequencing and RNA sequencing, RNA was extracted from PBMCs in TRIzol. The library was produced with multiplex PCR. This sample was sequenced with an Illumina HiSeq 4000. To build TCR beta libraries, CDR3 regions were amplified by Arm-PCR using iRepertoire HTBI primers. Clones were called with MiXCR by TCRdb after fastp trimmed the public reads at Q25, and only in-frame beta chains were retained. CDR3 protein duplicates are merged, each entry listing the most common genes and DNA. For this sample the table gives roughly 380,000 distinct CDR3 sequences, of which 16% were detected only once. About 27% of the sample goes to the ten largest clones.

These data also featured in a second study, about T cells in Graves' hyperthyroidism and ophthalmopathy.

Sequenced material: peripheral blood mononuclear cells (PBMCs), taken at new diagnosis, from a patient treated with antithyroid drugs. These receptors were taken from a man aged 35 to 55 with Graves disease. Donor details come from another sample of the same person, matched by shared clones.

This clonotype occurred many times. The V gene is TRBV19, the J gene TRBJ2-7; TRBD1 agrees at 8 bases. Germline V CDR1 and CDR2: LNHDA, SQIVND (reference sequence). V shed 5 bases and J 8 bases; nucleotides not matched to a gene: 5. The CDR3 has 12 residues. In DNA, the CDR3 is TGTGCCAGTAGTTCGACAGGGGTTCAGCAGTACTTC. Protein: CASSSTGVQQYF.

This chain uses TRBV6-2 or TRBV6-3 with TRBJ1-4; 8 nucleotides line up with TRBD1. V lost 0 bases to trimming and J lost 12 bases; unmatched junction nucleotides: 6. The CDR3 covers 14 residues. Germline values: CDR1 MNHEY, CDR2 SVGEGT. The CDR3 DNA reads as TGTGCCAGCAGTTACTCTAGAGGACAGGGTCAACTGTTTTTT. Its translation: CASSYSRGQGQLFF.

This clonotype was seen repeatedly, ten times or more. The chain combines TRBV9 with TRBJ2-1; 7 nucleotides agree with TRBD1. The V and J ends lost 0 bases and 9 bases, in that order; junction bases with no gene match: 6. CDR3 size: 14 residues. Per germline, CDR1 SGDLS and CDR2 YYNGEE. For the CDR3, the DNA is TGTGCCAGCAGCGTAGCTTCGAGGGGGCTTGAGCAGTTCTTC. Translated: CASSVASRGLEQFF.

This chain joins TRBV7-2 and TRBJ1-3; 9 bases align to TRBD1. The V segment lost 5 bases and the J segment 2 bases; nucleotides outside the gene matches: 7. The CDR3 covers 16 residues. Germline CDR1 is SGHTA and CDR2 is FQGNSA. The CDR3 nucleotides are TGTGCCAGCAGCCTTAGTGGGACAGGGCCTGGAAACACCATATATTTT. Translated: CASSLSGTGPGNTIYF. The full variable domain, completed using reference TRBV7-2 and TRBJ1-3, is GAGVSQSPSNKVTEKGKDVELRCDPISGHTALYWYRQSLGQGLEFLIYFQGNSAPDKSGLPSDRFSAERTGGSVSTLTIQRTQQEDSAVYLCASSLSGTGPGNTIYFGEGSWLTVV.

This clonotype was seen at least ten times. CDR3 nucleotide sequence: TGCGCCAGCAGCTTGCAGGGGATGGACGGAGAGACCCAGTACTTC. Translation: CASSLQGMDGETQYF. The chain has TRBV5-1 and TRBJ2-5; TRBD1 might be the D (6 bases). V was shortened by 1 base and J by 4 bases, with 14 bases between the two germline ends. Germline V gives CDR1 SGHRS, CDR2 YFSETQ. There are 15 residues in the CDR3.

This clonotype turned up a few times. The chain joins TRBV15 to TRBJ2-3, with D unresolved. V was cut by 4 bases and J by 2 bases, with 13 bases left in between. CDR3 size: 15 residues. From germline, CDR1 is LNHNV and CDR2 YYDKDF (reference sequence). CDR3 loop: CATSKEGGDTDTQYF. The DNA for the CDR3 is TGTGCCACCAGCAAGGAAGGTGGGGACACAGATACGCAGTATTTT.

This clonotype was observed at least ten times. The chain combines TRBV10-3 with TRBJ2-1; D is possibly TRBD2 (6 bases). Trimming left V 7 bases short and J 8 bases short, with 15 bases between. CDR1 is ENHRY, CDR2 SYGVKD, per germline. The CDR3 spans 13 residues. CDR3 loop: CAIKGLSSHEQFF. The CDR3 DNA reads as TGTGCCATCAAGGGACTTTCCAGCCATGAGCAGTTCTTC.

The chain links TRBV5-1 to TRBJ2-3; D may correspond to TRBD1 or TRBD2 (5 bases each). This CDR3 contains 14 residues. V dropped 4 bases and J dropped 4 bases, with 13 bases sitting between them. Germline CDR1 and CDR2: SGHRS and YFSETQ. The CDR3 DNA sequence: TGCGCCAGCAGCCCGGGGACCCTCTCAGATACGCAGTATTTT. Its translation: CASSPGTLSDTQYF.

In its sample, this clonotype was seen many times. The chain carries TRBV4-1 and TRBJ2-3, with 12 positions matching TRBD1. With 3 bases clipped from V and 5 bases from J, the junction kept 9 bases outside the gene matches. In germline, CDR1 is MGHRA, CDR2 YSYEKL. The CDR3 length is 17 residues. The CDR3 region is CASSQPGTGGALDTQYF. The CDR3 nucleotides read TGCGCCAGCAGCCAGCCCGGGACAGGGGGCGCGTTAGATACGCAGTATTTT.

This clonotype was observed at least ten times. This rearrangement joins TRBV18 to TRBJ2-7, with 7 bases matching TRBD1. V was pared by 2 bases and J by 7 bases, with 8 bases of the junction left unmatched. The CDR3 sequence is 14 residues long. Germline V gives CDR1 KGHSH, CDR2 LQKENI. The CDR3 sequence is CASSPATGAWEQYF. DNA for the CDR3: TGTGCCAGCTCACCAGCCACAGGGGCCTGGGAGCAGTACTTC.

This clonotype was seen a handful of times. The chain combines TRBV2 with TRBJ1-4; D is uncertain. CDR3 length: 15 residues. Between the trimmed V and J ends, which lost 3 bases and 0 bases, there was a span of 8 bases. Germline CDR1 and CDR2: SNHLY and FYNNEI. The chain's CDR3 is CASSEYGATNEKLFF. For the CDR3, the DNA is TGTGCCAGCAGTGAGTACGGTGCAACTAATGAAAAACTGTTTTTT.

The genes are TRBV2 and TRBJ1-5, with D possibly matching TRBD1 (5 bases). This CDR3 has 15 residues. Trimming pared 5 bases from V and 9 bases from J, leaving 20 bases between. Germline CDR1 and CDR2: SNHLY and FYNNEI. DNA of the CDR3: TGTGCCAGCAGTACCCAGACAGCGACGTCGGGGCCCCAGCATTTT. It translates to CASSTQTATSGPQHF.

For this clonotype: With a much larger clone just one base away, this may be a read error. The chain employs TRBV6-2 or TRBV6-3 and TRBJ2-2, with a possible D match to TRBD2 (6 bases). This CDR3 region has 12 residues. Germline V gene sequence: CDR1 MNHEY, CDR2 SVGEGT. CDR3 sequence (DNA): TGTGCCAGCAGACGGCCCACCGGGGGGCTGTTTTTT. Protein product: CASRRPTGGLFF.

This sequence joins TRBV18 and TRBJ2-2, with TRBD2 identical over 7 bases. The CDR3 is 16 residues long. Germline loops: CDR1 KGHSH, CDR2 LQKENI. The junction had 5 bases not matched to a gene; V was cut back by 3 bases and J by 1 base. The CDR3 sequence: CASSPFAGENTGELFF. The CDR3 DNA reads TGTGCCAGCTCACCCTTTGCGGGGGAGAACACCGGGGAGCTGTTTTTT.

In its sample, this clonotype was seen many times. This CDR3 reads CASSLAENTEAFF. The CDR3 bases are TGTGCCAGCAGTTTAGCGGAGAACACTGAAGCTTTCTTT. V and J are TRBV6-5 and TRBJ1-1; D gene uncertain. Trimming removed 4 bases from V and 1 base from J, with 7 bases in between. Germline lookup yields CDR1 MNHEY and CDR2 SVGAGI. The CDR3 runs 13 residues.

The chain recombines TRBV5-6 with TRBJ2-4; 9 nucleotides align to TRBD1. The V segment lost 3 bases and the J segment 9 bases; nucleotides outside the gene matches: 13. This CDR3 is built from 16 residues. CDR1 and CDR2 (germline): SGHDT, YYEEEE. This CDR3 reads CASSWRSRQGDVIQYF. The CDR3 DNA follows: TGTGCCAGCAGCTGGAGGTCGAGACAGGGGGATGTCATTCAGTACTTC.

The sample holds a few counts of this clonotype. The chain links TRBV7-3 to TRBJ2-5; no firm D call. Germline assignment: CDR1 SGHTA and CDR2 FQGTGA. This CDR3 comprises 14 residues. Deletions cut 5 bases from V and 1 base from J, with 11 bases between. CDR3 residues: CASSLRYTQETQYF. CDR3 bases: TGTGCCAGCAGCCTAAGGTACACCCAAGAGACCCAGTACTTC.

This clonotype came up many times. The rearrangement links TRBV11-2 to TRBJ2-7; 8 nucleotides align to TRBD2. The CDR3 loop spans 14 amino acids. The V gene's germline CDR1 is SGHAT and CDR2 FQNNGV. V trimming: 2 bases; J trimming: 4 bases; junction bases outside the gene matches: 4. CDR3: CASSLWASGYEQYF. The CDR3 bases are TGTGCCAGCAGCTTATGGGCTAGCGGGTACGAGCAGTACTTC.

This clonotype was recorded many times. V gene TRBV5-1 combines with J gene TRBJ2-3, with D maybe TRBD1 (5 bases). CDR1 is SGHRS and CDR2 is YFSETQ in the germline V gene. V was pared by 0 bases and J by 3 bases, with 11 bases between. The CDR3 is 15 amino acids. CDR3 in amino acids: CASSLGQGKTDTQYF. In DNA, the CDR3 is TGCGCCAGCAGCTTGGGGCAGGGAAAAACAGATACGCAGTATTTT.

In its sample, this clonotype was seen a few times. This chain joins TRBV7-2 and TRBJ2-4; 8 nucleotides line up with TRBD2. V shed 0 bases, J shed 6 bases, and the junction held 1 base outside the gene matches. The CDR3 extends over 14 amino acids. Looked up from germline, CDR1 is SGHTA and CDR2 is FQGNSA. CDR3 protein: CASSLALAGNIQYF. CDR3 DNA: TGTGCCAGCAGCTTAGCCCTAGCGGGAAACATTCAGTACTTC.

This clonotype was recorded at least ten times. The chain carries TRBV3-1 and TRBJ1-5; D gene uncertain. The germline V gene encodes CDR1 LGHDT and CDR2 YNNKEL (reference sequence). The CDR3 sequence is 15 residues long. V gave up 0 bases and J gave up 2 bases, with 8 bases separating them. The CDR3 coding sequence is TGTGCCAGCAGCCAAGATCCGTTTGGCAATCAGCCCCAGCATTTT. Amino acids: CASSQDPFGNQPQHF.

The gene calls are TRBV6-1 and TRBJ2-7; 9 nucleotides agree with TRBD1. CDR3 length equals 15 residues. V lost 7 bases to trimming and J lost 3 bases; unmatched junction nucleotides: 10. Germline-derived CDR1 and CDR2 are MNHNS and SASEGT. This CDR3 is CASTKMGQGGYEQYF. The CDR3 DNA reads as TGTGCCAGCACTAAGATGGGACAGGGAGGCTACGAGCAGTACTTC.

Only a few counts were recorded for this clonotype. This chain uses TRBV27 with TRBJ1-4; 9 bases line up with TRBD1. Trimming cost V 2 bases and J 6 bases; bases outside gene matches: 4. Germline V gives CDR1 MNHEY, CDR2 SMNVEV (reference sequence). This CDR3 region has 15 residues. The CDR3 sequence: CASSLGDRVYEKLFF. The CDR3 coding sequence is TGTGCCAGCAGTTTAGGGGACAGGGTATATGAAAAACTGTTTTTT.

This clonotype was seen ten or more times. This chain joins TRBV6-2 or TRBV6-3 and TRBJ2-7; the match to TRBD2 covers 12 bases. The CDR3 spans 13 residues. V lost 5 bases, J lost 4 bases, and 0 bases stayed unmatched. The germline CDR1 and CDR2 sequences are MNHEY and SVGEGT. For the CDR3, the DNA is TGTGCCAGCAGTGGACTAGCGGGGTACGAGCAGTACTTC. It codes for CASSGLAGYEQYF.

This clonotype was detected ten times or more. The chain carries TRBV7-9 and TRBJ2-5; possibly TRBD1 or TRBD2 for D (5 bases each). CDR3 length equals 13 residues. The germline V and J ends were trimmed by 5 bases and 7 bases, with 14 bases remaining between them. Germline CDR1 and CDR2: SEHNR and FQNEAQ (reference sequence). CDR3: CASSDSREGTQYF. The CDR3 nucleotides are TGTGCCAGCAGCGACAGTCGCGAGGGGACCCAGTACTTC.

This clonotype was seen ten or more times. V usage is TRBV5-1 and J usage is TRBJ2-3; weak D call: TRBD1 (6 bases). Per the germline V gene, CDR1 is SGHRS and CDR2 is YFSETQ. The V end lost 4 bases, the J end lost 5 bases, and 11 bases lay between the germline ends. The CDR3 length is 13 residues. DNA for the CDR3: TGCGCCAGCAGCCCTACAGGGAGAGATACGCAGTATTTT. Amino acids: CASSPTGRDTQYF.

Comments on this clonotype: One end of the junction fails to match germline, which may point to a read error. This chain connects TRBV5-1 to TRBJ2-7; D is ambiguous. The CDR3 is made up of 14 amino acids. Germline V CDR1 and CDR2: SGHRS, YFSETQ. CDR3 coding DNA: TGTGCCAGCAGGTCTCTGGAGATCTCCTACGAGCAGTACTTC. It translates to CASRSLEISYEQYF.

This clonotype was detected many times. The chain recombines TRBV5-1 with TRBJ1-1; TRBD1 matches at 7 bases. Trimming took 1 base from V and 4 from J; bases not matched to a gene: 4. The CDR3 is 14 residues long. Germline lookup yields CDR1 SGHRS and CDR2 YFSETQ. CDR3 in DNA: TGCGCCAGCAGCTTGAATGCAGGGGGCACTGAAGCTTTCTTT. Protein sequence: CASSLNAGGTEAFF.